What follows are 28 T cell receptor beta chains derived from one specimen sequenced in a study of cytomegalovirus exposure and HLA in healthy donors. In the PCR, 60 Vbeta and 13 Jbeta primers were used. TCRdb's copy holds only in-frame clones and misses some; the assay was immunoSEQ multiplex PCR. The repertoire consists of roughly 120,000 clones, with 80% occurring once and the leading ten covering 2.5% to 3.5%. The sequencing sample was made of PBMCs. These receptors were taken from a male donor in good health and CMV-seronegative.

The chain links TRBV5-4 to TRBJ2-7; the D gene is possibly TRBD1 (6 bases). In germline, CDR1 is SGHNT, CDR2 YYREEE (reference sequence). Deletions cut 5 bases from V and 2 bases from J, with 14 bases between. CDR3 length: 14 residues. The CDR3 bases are TGTGCCAGCAGGTCGGCAGGGGCGCCCTACGAGCAGTACTTC. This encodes CASRSAGAPYEQYF.

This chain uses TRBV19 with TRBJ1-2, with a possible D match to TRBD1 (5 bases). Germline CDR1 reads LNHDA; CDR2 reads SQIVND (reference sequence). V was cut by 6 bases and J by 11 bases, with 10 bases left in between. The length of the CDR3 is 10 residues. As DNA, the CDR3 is TGTGCCAGTAGGGACACGTCGTACACCTTC. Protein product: CASRDTSYTF. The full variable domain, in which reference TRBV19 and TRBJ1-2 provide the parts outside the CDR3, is DGGITQSPKYLFRKEGQNVTLSCEQNLNHDAMYWYRQDPGQGLRLIYYSQIVNDFQKGDIAEGYSVSREKKESFPLTVTSAQKNPTAFYLCASRDTSYTFGSGTRLTVV.

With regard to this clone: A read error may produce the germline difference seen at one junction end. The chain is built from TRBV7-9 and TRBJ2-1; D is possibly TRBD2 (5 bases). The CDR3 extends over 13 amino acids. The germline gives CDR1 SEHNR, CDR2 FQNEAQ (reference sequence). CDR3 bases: TGTTCCAGCAGCGTCCCGACGGCGGGTGAGCAGTTCTTC. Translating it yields CSSSVPTAGEQFF.

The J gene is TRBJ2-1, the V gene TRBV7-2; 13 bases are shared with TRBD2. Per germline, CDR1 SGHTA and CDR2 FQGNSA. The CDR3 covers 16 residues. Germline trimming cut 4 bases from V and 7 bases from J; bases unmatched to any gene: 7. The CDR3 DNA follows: TGTGCCAGCAGCTATCCGGGACTAGCGGGATTAAATGAGCAGTTCTTC. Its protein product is CASSYPGLAGLNEQFF. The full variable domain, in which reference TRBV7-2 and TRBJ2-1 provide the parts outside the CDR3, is GAGVSQSPSNKVTEKGKDVELRCDPISGHTALYWYRQSLGQGLEFLIYFQGNSAPDKSGLPSDRFSAERTGGSVSTLTIQRTQQEDSAVYLCASSYPGLAGLNEQFFGPGTRLTVL.

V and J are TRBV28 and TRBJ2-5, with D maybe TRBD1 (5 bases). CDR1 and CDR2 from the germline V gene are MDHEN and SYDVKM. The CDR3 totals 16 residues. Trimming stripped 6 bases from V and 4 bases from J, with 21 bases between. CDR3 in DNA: TGTGCCAGCAGCCCTTTAGGGGCGCGCGGCGTAGAGACCCAGTACTTC. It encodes CASSPLGARGVETQYF. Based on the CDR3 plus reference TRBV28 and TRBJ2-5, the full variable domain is DVKVTQSSRYLVKRTGEKVFLECVQDMDHENMFWYRQDPGLGLRLIYFSYDVKMKEKGDIPEGYSVSREKKERFSLILESASTNQTSMYLCASSPLGARGVETQYFGPGTRLLVL.

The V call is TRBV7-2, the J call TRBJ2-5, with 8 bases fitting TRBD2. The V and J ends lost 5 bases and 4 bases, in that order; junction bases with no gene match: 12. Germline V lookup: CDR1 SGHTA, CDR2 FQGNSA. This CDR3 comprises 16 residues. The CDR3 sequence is CASSLLSGKHLETQYF. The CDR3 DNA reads TGTGCCAGCAGCCTACTTAGCGGGAAGCACTTAGAGACCCAGTACTTC.

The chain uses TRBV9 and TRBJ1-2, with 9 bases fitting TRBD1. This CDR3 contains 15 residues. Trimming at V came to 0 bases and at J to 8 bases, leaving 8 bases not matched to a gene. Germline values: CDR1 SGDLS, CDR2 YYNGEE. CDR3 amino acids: CASSVAGQGIAGYTF. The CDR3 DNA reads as TGTGCCAGCAGCGTAGCGGGACAGGGTATCGCCGGCTACACCTTC. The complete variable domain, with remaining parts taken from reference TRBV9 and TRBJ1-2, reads DSGVTQTPKHLITATGQRVTLRCSPRSGDLSVYWYQQSLDQGLQFLIQYYNGEERAKGNILERFSAQQFPDLHSELNLSSLELGDSALYFCASSVAGQGIAGYTFGSGTRLTVV.

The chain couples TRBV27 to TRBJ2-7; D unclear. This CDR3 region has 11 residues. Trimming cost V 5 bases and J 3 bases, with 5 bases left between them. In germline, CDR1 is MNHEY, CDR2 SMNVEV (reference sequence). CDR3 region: CASSPGYEQYF. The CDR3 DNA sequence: TGTGCCAGCAGTCCAGGCTACGAGCAGTACTTC.

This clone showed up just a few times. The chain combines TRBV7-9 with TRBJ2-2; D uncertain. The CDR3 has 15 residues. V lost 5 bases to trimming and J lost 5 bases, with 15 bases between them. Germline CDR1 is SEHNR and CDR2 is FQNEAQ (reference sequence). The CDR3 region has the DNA TGTGCCAGCAGCCCTCCCTCGCTATCAACCGGGGAGCTGTTTTTT. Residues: CASSPPSLSTGELFF.

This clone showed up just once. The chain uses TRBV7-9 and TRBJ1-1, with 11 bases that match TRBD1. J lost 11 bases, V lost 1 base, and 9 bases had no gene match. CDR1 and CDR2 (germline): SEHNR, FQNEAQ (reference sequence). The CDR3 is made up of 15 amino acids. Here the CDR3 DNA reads TGTGCCAGCAGCTTAGGAGGGGACAGGGGGACGGCGGCTTTCTTT. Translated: CASSLGGDRGTAAFF.

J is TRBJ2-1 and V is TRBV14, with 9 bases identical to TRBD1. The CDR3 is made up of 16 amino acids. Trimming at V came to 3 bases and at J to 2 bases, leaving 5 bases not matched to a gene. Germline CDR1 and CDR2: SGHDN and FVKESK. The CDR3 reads CASSQGQGRTYNEQFF. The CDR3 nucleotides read TGTGCCAGCAGCCAGGGACAGGGAAGGACCTACAATGAGCAGTTCTTC.

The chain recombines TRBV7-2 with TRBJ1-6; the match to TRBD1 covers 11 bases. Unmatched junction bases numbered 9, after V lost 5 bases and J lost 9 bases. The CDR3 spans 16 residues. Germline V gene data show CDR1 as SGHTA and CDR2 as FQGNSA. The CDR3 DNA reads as TGTGCCAGCAGCGCGGGACAGGGGGTGGTTTCTTCACCCCTCCACTTT. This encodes CASSAGQGVVSSPLHF.

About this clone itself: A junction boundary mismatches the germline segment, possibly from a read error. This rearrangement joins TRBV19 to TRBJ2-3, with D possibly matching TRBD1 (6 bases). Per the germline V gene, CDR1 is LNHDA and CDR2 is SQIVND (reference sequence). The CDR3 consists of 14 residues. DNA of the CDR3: TGTGCAAGTAAAGGGGGACACTACACAGATACGCAGTATTTT. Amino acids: CASKGGHYTDTQYF.

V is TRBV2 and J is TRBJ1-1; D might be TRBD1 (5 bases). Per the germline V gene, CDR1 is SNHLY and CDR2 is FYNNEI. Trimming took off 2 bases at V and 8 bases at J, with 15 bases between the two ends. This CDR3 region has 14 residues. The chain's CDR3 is CASSEQGPSREAFF. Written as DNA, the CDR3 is TGTGCCAGCAGTGAACAGGGCCCGTCCCGGGAAGCTTTCTTT.

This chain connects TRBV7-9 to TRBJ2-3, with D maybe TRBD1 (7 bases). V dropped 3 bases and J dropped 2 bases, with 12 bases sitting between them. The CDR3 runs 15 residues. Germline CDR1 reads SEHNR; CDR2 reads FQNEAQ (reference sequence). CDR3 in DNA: TGTGCCAGCAGCTTTGGCGGGACAGTCACAGATACGCAGTATTTT. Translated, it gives CASSFGGTVTDTQYF.

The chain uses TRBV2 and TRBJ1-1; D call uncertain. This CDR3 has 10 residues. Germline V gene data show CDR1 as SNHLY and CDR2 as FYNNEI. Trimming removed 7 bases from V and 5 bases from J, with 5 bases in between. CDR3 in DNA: TGTGCCAGCATCGGTACTGAAGCTTTCTTT. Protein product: CASIGTEAFF.

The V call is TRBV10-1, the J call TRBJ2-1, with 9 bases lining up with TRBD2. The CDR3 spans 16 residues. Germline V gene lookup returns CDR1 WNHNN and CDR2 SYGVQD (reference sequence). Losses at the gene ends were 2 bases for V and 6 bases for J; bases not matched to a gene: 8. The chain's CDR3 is CASSEASGAWGNEQFF. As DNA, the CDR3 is TGCGCCAGCAGTGAGGCTAGCGGGGCGTGGGGCAATGAGCAGTTCTTC.

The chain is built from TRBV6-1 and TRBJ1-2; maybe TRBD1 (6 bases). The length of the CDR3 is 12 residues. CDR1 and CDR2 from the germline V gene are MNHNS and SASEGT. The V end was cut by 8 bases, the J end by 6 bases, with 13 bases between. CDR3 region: CASGATGHGYTF. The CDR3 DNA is TGTGCCAGCGGGGCGACAGGACATGGCTACACCTTC.

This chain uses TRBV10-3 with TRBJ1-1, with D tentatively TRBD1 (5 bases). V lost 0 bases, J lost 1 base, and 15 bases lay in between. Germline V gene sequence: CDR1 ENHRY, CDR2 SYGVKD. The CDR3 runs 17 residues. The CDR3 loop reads CAISESGPWLGNTEAFF. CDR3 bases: TGTGCCATCAGTGAGTCGGGGCCATGGCTAGGGAACACTGAAGCTTTCTTT.

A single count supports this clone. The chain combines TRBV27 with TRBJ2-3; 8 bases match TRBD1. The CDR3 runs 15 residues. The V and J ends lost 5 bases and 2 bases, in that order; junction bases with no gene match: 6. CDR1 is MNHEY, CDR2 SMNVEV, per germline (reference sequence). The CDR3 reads CASSEGTGYTDTQYF. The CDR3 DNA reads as TGTGCCAGCAGTGAAGGGACAGGTTACACAGATACGCAGTATTTT.

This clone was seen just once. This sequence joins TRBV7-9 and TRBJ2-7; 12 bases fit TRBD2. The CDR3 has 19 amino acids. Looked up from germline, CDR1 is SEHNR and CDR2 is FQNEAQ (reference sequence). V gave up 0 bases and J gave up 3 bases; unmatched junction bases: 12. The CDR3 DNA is TGTGCCAGCAGCTTAGCTCGTGGACTAGCGGGGATGTTTATCTACGAGCAGTACTTC. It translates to CASSLARGLAGMFIYEQYF. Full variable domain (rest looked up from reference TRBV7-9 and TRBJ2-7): DTGVSQNPRHKITKRGQNVTFRCDPISEHNRLYWYRQTLGQGPEFLTYFQNEAQLEKSRLLSDRFSAERPKGSFSTLEIQRTEQGDSAMYLCASSLARGLAGMFIYEQYFGPGTRLTVT.

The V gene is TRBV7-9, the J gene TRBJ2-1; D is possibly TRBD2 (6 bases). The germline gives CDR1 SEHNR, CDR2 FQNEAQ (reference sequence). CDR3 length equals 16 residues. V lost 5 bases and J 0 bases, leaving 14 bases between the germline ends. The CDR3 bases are TGTGCCAGCAGCCCCCCAGCGGGCGACTCCTACAATGAGCAGTTCTTC. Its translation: CASSPPAGDSYNEQFF. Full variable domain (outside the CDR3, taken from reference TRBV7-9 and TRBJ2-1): DTGVSQNPRHKITKRGQNVTFRCDPISEHNRLYWYRQTLGQGPEFLTYFQNEAQLEKSRLLSDRFSAERPKGSFSTLEIQRTEQGDSAMYLCASSPPAGDSYNEQFFGPGTRLTVL.

Here the CDR3 reads CASSPFTGASNEKLFF. CDR3 bases: TGTGCCAGCAGTCCCTTTACAGGGGCCTCTAATGAAAAACTGTTTTTT. This chain connects TRBV6-6 to TRBJ1-4; 7 bases line up with TRBD1. The CDR3 is 16 residues long. CDR1 MNHNY and CDR2 SVGAGI come from the germline V gene (reference sequence). Trimming cost V 5 bases and J 3 bases; bases outside gene matches: 9.

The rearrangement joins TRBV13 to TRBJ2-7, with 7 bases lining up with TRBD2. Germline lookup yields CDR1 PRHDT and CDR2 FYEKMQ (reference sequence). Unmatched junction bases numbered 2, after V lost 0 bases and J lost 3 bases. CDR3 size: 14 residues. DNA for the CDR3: TGTGCCAGCAGCTTAGGCAGGGAGGGCTACGAGCAGTACTTC. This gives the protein CASSLGREGYEQYF.

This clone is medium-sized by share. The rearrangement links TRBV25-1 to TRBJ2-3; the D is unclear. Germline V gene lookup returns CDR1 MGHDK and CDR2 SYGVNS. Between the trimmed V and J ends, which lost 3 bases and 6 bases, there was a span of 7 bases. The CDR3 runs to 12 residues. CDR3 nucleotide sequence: TGTGCCAGCAGTGATAGCCTGGATACGCAGTATTTT. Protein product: CASSDSLDTQYF.

The chain's CDR3 is CASKTGGPANTGELFF. The CDR3 DNA sequence: TGTGCCAGTAAGACAGGGGGCCCCGCGAACACCGGGGAGCTGTTTTTT. The chain has TRBV19 and TRBJ2-2, with 10 bases aligning to TRBD1. Germline V gene sequence: CDR1 LNHDA, CDR2 SQIVND (reference sequence). Trimming at V came to 7 bases and at J to 0 bases, leaving 5 bases not matched to a gene. The CDR3 runs to 16 residues.

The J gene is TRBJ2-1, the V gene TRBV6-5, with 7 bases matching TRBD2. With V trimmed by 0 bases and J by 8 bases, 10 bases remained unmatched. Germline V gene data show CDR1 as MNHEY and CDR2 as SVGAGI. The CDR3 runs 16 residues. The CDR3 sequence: CASSYSGTTGSDEQFF. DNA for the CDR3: TGTGCCAGCAGTTACTCCGGGACTACGGGTTCGGATGAGCAGTTCTTC.

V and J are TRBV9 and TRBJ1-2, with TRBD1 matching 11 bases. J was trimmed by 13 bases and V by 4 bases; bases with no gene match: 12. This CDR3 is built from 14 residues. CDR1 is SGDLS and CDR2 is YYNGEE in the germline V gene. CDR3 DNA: TGTGCCAGCAGCTCGGCTGGACAGGGGGCACGGTGCACCTTC. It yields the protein CASSSAGQGARCTF.